This is a list of T cell receptor beta chains from one sample in a study of OX40 agonist ivuxolimab in advanced cancers. Using immunoSEQ multiplex PCR, the repertoire was profiled, and TCRdb retains in-frame clones only, with some absent. The repertoire has 25,000 or so clones, around 84% of them found once; the top ten carry about 15%. Sequenced material: CD4+ or CD8+ T cells sorted from blood, taken in a trial of the OX40 agonist ivuxolimab. These receptors were collected from an adult with an advanced solid tumor such as melanoma, head and neck, liver or kidney cancer. The CDR3 runs from the conserved cysteine through the conserved F or W. The D gene is left open where the match is weak. Size values are once, few and many counts, or a class for expanded clones, and some rows have none.

v_call: TRBV9
j_call: TRBJ2-3
d_call: .
clone_size: .
cdr3_nt: TGTGCCAGCAGCCCAAGATGGGGGGCCGACACAGATACGCAGTATTTT
cdr3_aa: CASSPRWGADTDTQYF

v_call: TRBV29-1
j_call: TRBJ1-3
d_call: TRBD1
clone_size: .
cdr3_nt: TGCAGCGTGGACAGGGGAAAGGAGGGAAACACCATATATTTT
cdr3_aa: CSVDRGKEGNTIYF

v_call: TRBV7-9
j_call: TRBJ1-2
d_call: TRBD1
clone_size: .
cdr3_nt: TGTGCCAGCAGCTCCAGACAGGGCATCAGCTTGGGCTACACCTTC
cdr3_aa: CASSSRQGISLGYTF

v_call: TRBV7-9
j_call: TRBJ2-1
d_call: .
clone_size: .
cdr3_nt: TGTGCCAGCAGTCTACCTTCCCGAAGCCTCAATGAGCAGTTCTTC
cdr3_aa: CASSLPSRSLNEQFF

v_call: TRBV10-3
j_call: TRBJ2-6
d_call: .
clone_size: .
cdr3_nt: TGTGCCATCAGTGAGTCGCGAATCCAGGAAACTGGGGCCAACGTCCTGACTTTC
cdr3_aa: CAISESRIQETGANVLTF

v_call: TRBV13
j_call: TRBJ2-3
d_call: TRBD2
clone_size: once
cdr3_nt: TGTGCCAGCAGCTTAGGACTAGCGGGGGCGACAGATACGCAGTATTTT
cdr3_aa: CASSLGLAGATDTQYF

v_call: TRBV19
j_call: TRBJ2-2
d_call: .
clone_size: .
cdr3_nt: TGTGCCAGCACAGGGGGGGCAGGGCACACCGGGGAGCTGTTTTTT
cdr3_aa: CASTGGAGHTGELFF

v_call: TRBV11-2
j_call: TRBJ2-1
d_call: .
clone_size: .
cdr3_nt: TGTGCCAGCAGCCCGCACAATGAGCAGTTCTTC
cdr3_aa: CASSPHNEQFF

v_call: TRBV7-3
j_call: TRBJ2-7
d_call: .
clone_size: .
cdr3_nt: TGTGCCAGCAGCTTATATCAGGGACCAGCCTACGAGCAGTACTTC
cdr3_aa: CASSLYQGPAYEQYF

v_call: TRBV9
j_call: TRBJ2-7
d_call: .
clone_size: .
cdr3_nt: TGTGCCAGCAGCGGGGGGACACCTAGCTCCTACGAGCAGTACTTC
cdr3_aa: CASSGGTPSSYEQYF

v_call: TRBV2
j_call: TRBJ2-7
d_call: TRBD1
clone_size: .
cdr3_nt: TGTGCCAGCCTCCCCCATCGAAGCTGGACAGGGAACGTAAACCCCTACGAGCAGTACTTC
cdr3_aa: CASLPHRSWTGNVNPYEQYF

v_call: TRBV7-6
j_call: TRBJ1-3
d_call: .
clone_size: .
cdr3_nt: TGTGCCAGCAGCTTAACTCAGGCTGGAAACACCATATATTTT
cdr3_aa: CASSLTQAGNTIYF

v_call: TRBV6-6
j_call: TRBJ2-5
d_call: TRBD2
clone_size: once
cdr3_nt: TGTGCCAGCAGTTACATGGGACTAGTAGAGACCCAGTACTTC
cdr3_aa: CASSYMGLVETQYF

v_call: TRBV27
j_call: TRBJ1-3
d_call: .
clone_size: once
cdr3_nt: TGTGCCAGCACGGATGGAAACACCATATATTTT
cdr3_aa: CASTDGNTIYF

v_call: TRBV4-1
j_call: TRBJ2-3
d_call: .
clone_size: once
cdr3_nt: TGCGCCAGCAGCCCCCCCCGCACAGATACGCAGTATTTT
cdr3_aa: CASSPPRTDTQYF

v_call: TRBV6-1
j_call: TRBJ1-1
d_call: .
clone_size: .
cdr3_nt: TGTGCCAGCAGTGACAGTGGGGTTGAAGCTTTCTTT
cdr3_aa: CASSDSGVEAFF

v_call: TRBV6-6
j_call: TRBJ2-3
d_call: .
clone_size: few
cdr3_nt: TGTGCCGCCATTGAGGGATCATATACAGATACGCAGTATTTT
cdr3_aa: CAAIEGSYTDTQYF

v_call: TRBV27
j_call: TRBJ1-5
d_call: .
clone_size: .
cdr3_nt: TGTGCCAGCAAGAGGCCGGGGGTCAATCAGCCCCAGCATTTT
cdr3_aa: CASKRPGVNQPQHF

v_call: TRBV5-6
j_call: TRBJ2-7
d_call: .
clone_size: .
cdr3_nt: TGTGCCAGCAGTTCGGACAGCTACGAGCAGTACTTC
cdr3_aa: CASSSDSYEQYF

v_call: TRBV7-9
j_call: TRBJ1-2
d_call: .
clone_size: once
cdr3_nt: TGTGCCAGCAGCTTGGCGGGACATAACTATGGCTACACCTTC
cdr3_aa: CASSLAGHNYGYTF

v_call: TRBV4-2
j_call: TRBJ2-7
d_call: .
clone_size: .
cdr3_nt: TGTGCCAGCAGCCAAGAGGGCAGTGCGGCGTTGGGAAGTTACGAGCAGTACTTC
cdr3_aa: CASSQEGSAALGSYEQYF

v_call: TRBV5-4
j_call: TRBJ2-5
d_call: .
clone_size: .
cdr3_nt: TGTGCCAGCAGCTCCCGGGACCAAGAGACCCAGTACTTC
cdr3_aa: CASSSRDQETQYF

v_call: TRBV4-3
j_call: TRBJ2-2
d_call: TRBD2
clone_size: .
cdr3_nt: TGCGCCAGCAGCCAAGAGACTAGCGGGGGGTACACCGGGGAGCTGTTTTTT
cdr3_aa: CASSQETSGGYTGELFF

v_call: TRBV9
j_call: TRBJ2-3
d_call: TRBD2
clone_size: .
cdr3_nt: TGTGCCAGCAGCCCAAAAGCGGGGGGGAGGTCAGATACGCAGTATTTT
cdr3_aa: CASSPKAGGRSDTQYF

v_call: TRBV6-6
j_call: TRBJ2-7
d_call: .
clone_size: .
cdr3_nt: TGTGCCAGCAGTTACTCGGGGTCCTACGAGCAGTACTTC
cdr3_aa: CASSYSGSYEQYF

v_call: TRBV4-1
j_call: TRBJ2-7
d_call: TRBD2
clone_size: .
cdr3_nt: TGCGCCAGCAGCCAAGTGATAGCGGGAACCTACGAGCAATACTTC
cdr3_aa: CASSQVIAGTYEQYF

v_call: TRBV5-6
j_call: TRBJ2-7
d_call: TRBD1
clone_size: .
cdr3_nt: TGTGCCAGCAACAGACAGGGGGTTGTCTACGAGCAGTACTTC
cdr3_aa: CASNRQGVVYEQYF

v_call: TRBV6-5
j_call: TRBJ2-7
d_call: .
clone_size: once
cdr3_nt: TGTGCCAGCAGTTACCCGGACAGCTACGAGCAGTACTTC
cdr3_aa: CASSYPDSYEQYF

v_call: TRBV13
j_call: TRBJ2-3
d_call: TRBD2
clone_size: .
cdr3_nt: TGTGCCAGCGCCTCCTCTAGCGGGGGGGCCCCTGTCACAGATACGCAGTATTTT
cdr3_aa: CASASSSGGAPVTDTQYF

v_call: TRBV6-6
j_call: TRBJ1-5
d_call: TRBD1
clone_size: few
cdr3_nt: TGTGCCAGCACCCTGAGGACAGGGAGGGATCAGCCCCAGCATTTT
cdr3_aa: CASTLRTGRDQPQHF

v_call: TRBV10-1
j_call: TRBJ2-1
d_call: TRBD2
clone_size: few
cdr3_nt: TGCGCCAGCAGTGAGGAAGGGGCGGGGGTAAATGAGCAGTTCTTC
cdr3_aa: CASSEEGAGVNEQFF

v_call: TRBV4-1
j_call: TRBJ2-7
d_call: .
clone_size: once
cdr3_nt: TGCGCCAGCAGCCAAGCATGGGACGGAACCTACGAGCAGTACTTC
cdr3_aa: CASSQAWDGTYEQYF

v_call: TRBV6-5
j_call: TRBJ1-4
d_call: .
clone_size: once
cdr3_nt: TGTGCCAGCAGTTACTCGAGCGGGGGGAAACTGTTTTTT
cdr3_aa: CASSYSSGGKLFF

v_call: TRBV9
j_call: TRBJ2-7
d_call: .
clone_size: .
cdr3_nt: TGTGCCAGCAGCGTTGACACATCCTACGAGCAGTACTTC
cdr3_aa: CASSVDTSYEQYF

v_call: TRBV7-9
j_call: TRBJ1-1
d_call: .
clone_size: .
cdr3_nt: TGTGCCAGCAGCTTAGGGATCCGAGGGTTGAACACTGAAGCTTTCTTT
cdr3_aa: CASSLGIRGLNTEAFF

v_call: TRBV4-1
j_call: TRBJ1-1
d_call: .
clone_size: once
cdr3_nt: TGCGCCAGCAGCCAAGGGGTAGGTGGCACTGAAGCTTTCTTT
cdr3_aa: CASSQGVGGTEAFF

v_call: TRBV19
j_call: TRBJ2-6
d_call: .
clone_size: .
cdr3_nt: TGTGCCAGTTCCTTCGGAGGAGTCTCTGGGGCCAACGTCCTGACTTTC
cdr3_aa: CASSFGGVSGANVLTF

v_call: TRBV11-2
j_call: TRBJ1-2
d_call: .
clone_size: medium-sized
cdr3_nt: TGTGCCAGCAGCTTAGTTTCCTCGTTCTATGGCTACACCTTC
cdr3_aa: CASSLVSSFYGYTF

v_call: TRBV19
j_call: TRBJ1-1
d_call: .
clone_size: .
cdr3_nt: TGTGCCAGTAGTGAGCCCAGGGAGGTGAACACTGAAGCTTTCTTT
cdr3_aa: CASSEPREVNTEAFF

v_call: TRBV29-1
j_call: TRBJ2-7
d_call: TRBD2
clone_size: .
cdr3_nt: TGCAGCGTCGGAACACTAGCGGGGCCCTACGAGCAGTACTTC
cdr3_aa: CSVGTLAGPYEQYF

v_call: TRBV7-2
j_call: TRBJ2-1
d_call: TRBD2
clone_size: .
cdr3_nt: TGTGCCAGCAGCCCCGTGGGCAGCGGGGGGGACAATGAGCAGTTCTTC
cdr3_aa: CASSPVGSGGDNEQFF

v_call: TRBV9
j_call: TRBJ2-3
d_call: TRBD2
clone_size: .
cdr3_nt: TGTGCCAGCAGCGCGAGCGGGGGGGCCTCTGGCACAGATACGCAGTATTTT
cdr3_aa: CASSASGGASGTDTQYF

v_call: TRBV19
j_call: TRBJ2-5
d_call: .
clone_size: .
cdr3_nt: TGTGCCAGTAGGCCCTCAGGGATTGGGGGGACTCGGGAGACCCAGTACTTC
cdr3_aa: CASRPSGIGGTRETQYF

v_call: TRBV12-5
j_call: TRBJ2-1
d_call: .
clone_size: .
cdr3_nt: TGTGCTAGTGGTTTAAACGGGGTCGGCCCTAATGAGCAGTTCTTC
cdr3_aa: CASGLNGVGPNEQFF

v_call: TRBV4-2
j_call: TRBJ2-7
d_call: TRBD2
clone_size: .
cdr3_nt: TGTGCCAGCAGCTTCTCCGGGGCGGGGGACTACGAGCAGTACTTC
cdr3_aa: CASSFSGAGDYEQYF

v_call: TRBV4-1
j_call: TRBJ1-2
d_call: .
clone_size: .
cdr3_nt: TGCGCCAGCAGCCAAACGACATCCTATGGCTACACCTTC
cdr3_aa: CASSQTTSYGYTF

v_call: TRBV25-1
j_call: TRBJ2-7
d_call: .
clone_size: .
cdr3_nt: TGTGCCAGCAGTGCCTCCATACGTGGGGAGCAGTACTTC
cdr3_aa: CASSASIRGEQYF

v_call: TRBV4-1
j_call: TRBJ2-7
d_call: .
clone_size: medium-sized
cdr3_nt: TGCGCCAGCAGCCAAGTTCAGGGGAGCTCCTACGAGCAGTACTTC
cdr3_aa: CASSQVQGSSYEQYF

v_call: TRBV7-8
j_call: TRBJ2-3
d_call: .
clone_size: medium-sized
cdr3_nt: TGTGCCAGCAGCCCCCGTTTCGCCGGGGGCATGCCAGATACGCAGTATTTT
cdr3_aa: CASSPRFAGGMPDTQYF

v_call: TRBV19
j_call: TRBJ2-7
d_call: TRBD1
clone_size: .
cdr3_nt: TGTGCCAGTAGTATCCTGGGACAGGGGGCTCAGGAGCAGTACTTC
cdr3_aa: CASSILGQGAQEQYF

v_call: TRBV4-3
j_call: TRBJ2-3
d_call: .
clone_size: .
cdr3_nt: TGCGCCAGCAGCGATTACACAGATACGCAGTATTTT
cdr3_aa: CASSDYTDTQYF

v_call: TRBV11-2
j_call: TRBJ1-2
d_call: .
clone_size: .
cdr3_nt: TGTGCCAGCAGCTCCCCCTTCGGGGTAGACGACTATGGCTACACCTTC
cdr3_aa: CASSSPFGVDDYGYTF

v_call: TRBV19
j_call: TRBJ1-5
d_call: .
clone_size: few
cdr3_nt: TGTGCCACCCAGGACGCTGGCAATCAGCCCCAGCATTTT
cdr3_aa: CATQDAGNQPQHF

v_call: TRBV27
j_call: TRBJ2-2
d_call: TRBD1
clone_size: .
cdr3_nt: TGTGCCAGCAGTTTAGGCCCCGGGACAGGGGGCACCGGGGAGCTGTTTTTT
cdr3_aa: CASSLGPGTGGTGELFF

v_call: TRBV15
j_call: TRBJ2-1
d_call: TRBD1
clone_size: .
cdr3_nt: TGTGCCACCAGCTCCCACTCAGGGGGCATCGAGCAGTTCTTC
cdr3_aa: CATSSHSGGIEQFF

v_call: TRBV5-1
j_call: TRBJ2-7
d_call: TRBD2
clone_size: .
cdr3_nt: TGCGCCAGCAGCTTGGAACTAGCGCCGTACGAGCAGTACTTC
cdr3_aa: CASSLELAPYEQYF

v_call: TRBV6-1
j_call: TRBJ1-2
d_call: .
clone_size: once
cdr3_nt: TGTGCCAGCAGTGAAGCCCGAAGAAAGGGGCACCTTCAGACCTTC
cdr3_aa: CASSEARRKGHLQTF

v_call: TRBV7-9
j_call: TRBJ2-7
d_call: TRBD1
clone_size: .
cdr3_nt: TGTGCCAGCAGCCCATACCCGACGGACAGGAAGAACTACGAGCAGTACTTC
cdr3_aa: CASSPYPTDRKNYEQYF

v_call: TRBV7-9
j_call: TRBJ1-1
d_call: TRBD1
clone_size: .
cdr3_nt: TGTGCCAGCAGCTTAGGCACAGGGGTCATGAACACTGAAGCTTTCTTT
cdr3_aa: CASSLGTGVMNTEAFF

v_call: TRBV4-3
j_call: TRBJ2-2
d_call: TRBD2
clone_size: .
cdr3_nt: TGCGCCAGCAGCCCCGGTCGGGGGAGGGTCGACGGGGAGCTGTTTTTT
cdr3_aa: CASSPGRGRVDGELFF